The 19 T cell receptor beta chains presented below share a single source sample, sequenced in a study of T-cell reconstitution after alpha-beta-depleted transplantation in children. This sample's TCRbeta library carried unique molecular identifier barcodes. TCRdb re-derived calls from the PCR reads in MiXCR, one entry per CDR3 protein. The data contain 500,000 to 750,000 distinct CDR3 sequences, approximately 13% of them singletons. The specimen was PBMCs, mostly from graft donor cells, collected 360 days after TCRalphabeta/CD19-depleted stem cell transplant. The receptors stem from a male patient between 5 and 17 years old who had a stem cell transplant for acute myeloid leukemia, so the T cells may come from the graft donor.

This clonotype has more than one count but fewer than ten. This chain joins TRBV6-1 and TRBJ2-2; perhaps D is TRBD1 or TRBD2 (5 bases each). The V gene lost 6 bases and the J gene lost 4 bases, with 18 bases spanning the gap. CDR1 and CDR2 from the germline V gene are MNHNS and SASEGT. This CDR3 has 16 residues. The CDR3 DNA reads as TGTGCCAGCAGCCCCTACCACGGGGCAGGCACCGGGGAGCTGTTTTTT. Translation gives CASSPYHGAGTGELFF.

The CDR3 DNA reads as TGCAGTGTCTTAACTAGCGGGAGCTCCTACGAGCAGTACTTC. The encoded protein is CSVLTSGSSYEQYF. The chain uses TRBV20-1 and TRBJ2-7; 11 bases map to TRBD2. Unmatched junction bases numbered 5, after V lost 7 bases and J lost 0 bases. CDR3 length: 14 residues. From germline, CDR1 is DFQATT and CDR2 SNEGSKA (reference sequence).

This clonotype was counted many times. The chain employs TRBV7-8 and TRBJ2-7, with D uncertain. Per germline, CDR1 SGHVS and CDR2 FQNEAQ. V shed 5 bases and J shed 1 base, with 12 bases lying between them. The CDR3 is 14 amino acids. The CDR3 nucleotides read TGTGCCAGCAGCCCGTCAGGAGTGTCCTACGAGCAGTACTTC. Its protein product is CASSPSGVSYEQYF.

Only a few counts were recorded for this clonotype. This rearrangement joins TRBV5-1 to TRBJ2-1, with 14 bases aligning to TRBD2. Germline CDR1 reads SGHRS; CDR2 reads YFSETQ. The CDR3 runs 20 residues. V was pared by 1 base and J by 0 bases, with 9 bases of the junction left unmatched. Written as DNA, the CDR3 is TGCGCCAGCAGCTTGATGGGGAAGGGACTAGCGGGAGTCTCCTACAATGAGCAGTTCTTC. It is translated as CASSLMGKGLAGVSYNEQFF.

The V call is TRBV20-1, the J call TRBJ2-3; D is perhaps TRBD1 (6 bases). Germline V lookup: CDR1 DFQATT, CDR2 SNEGSKA (reference sequence). V was shortened by 7 bases and J by 5 bases, with 25 bases between the two germline ends. The CDR3 totals 16 residues. CDR3 nucleotide sequence: TGCAGTGTGGGGCTTCTAAGGACAGAAGGTCTAGATACGCAGTATTTT. The encoded protein is CSVGLLRTEGLDTQYF.

V is TRBV2 and J is TRBJ1-1, with D perhaps matching TRBD1 (5 bases). Per germline, CDR1 SNHLY and CDR2 FYNNEI. V was cut by 6 bases and J by 0 bases, with 11 bases left in between. This CDR3 region has 14 residues. In DNA form, the CDR3 reads TGTGCCAGCAGCCAGACAGTACTGAACACTGAAGCTTTCTTT. Amino acids: CASSQTVLNTEAFF.

The table lists this clonotype with a few counts. The chain joins TRBV20-1 to TRBJ2-7, with a weak D call TRBD2 (6 bases). Germline V gives CDR1 DFQATT, CDR2 SNEGSKA (reference sequence). The V gene lost 0 bases and the J gene lost 3 bases, with 15 bases spanning the gap. CDR3 length: 15 amino acids. In nucleotides, the CDR3 is TGCAGTGCTAGAGATTTGGGGGGAGGTAGCTACGAGCAGTACTTC. Amino acid sequence: CSARDLGGGSYEQYF.

The table lists this clonotype with a few counts. The rearrangement uses TRBV29-1 and TRBJ1-2; tentatively, D is TRBD1 (5 bases). Germline CDR1 SQVTM, CDR2 ANQGSEA. The CDR3 totals 14 residues. Trimming cost V 0 bases and J 3 bases, with 11 bases left between them. The CDR3 sequence: CSVEDRGRDYGYTF. DNA of the CDR3: TGCAGCGTTGAAGATCGAGGCAGGGACTATGGCTACACCTTC.

This clonotype was seen more than once but under ten times. The chain employs TRBV19 and TRBJ2-3; TRBD2 matches at 7 bases. The CDR3 runs 17 residues. V shed 3 bases and J 6 bases; nucleotides not matched to a gene: 15. Germline-derived CDR1 and CDR2 are LNHDA and SQIVND (reference sequence). CDR3 sequence (DNA): TGTGCCAGTAGTATGGACACGTGGGCTAGCGGATGGGATACGCAGTATTTT. Protein: CASSMDTWASGWDTQYF.

This clonotype has only a few counts. The rearrangement joins TRBV7-2 to TRBJ1-4; 9 bases line up with TRBD1. The CDR3 spans 15 residues. Germline CDR1 reads SGHTA; CDR2 reads FQGNSA. V trimming: 4 bases; J trimming: 6 bases; junction bases outside the gene matches: 6. CDR3 sequence: CASSSRTGVYEKLFF. CDR3 nucleotide sequence: TGTGCCAGCAGCTCCCGGACAGGGGTATATGAAAAACTGTTTTTT. The full variable domain, its missing parts supplied by reference TRBV7-2 and TRBJ1-4, is GAGVSQSPSNKVTEKGKDVELRCDPISGHTALYWYRQSLGQGLEFLIYFQGNSAPDKSGLPSDRFSAERTGGSVSTLTIQRTQQEDSAVYLCASSSRTGVYEKLFFGSGTQLSVL.

This clonotype was recorded many times. The chain is built from TRBV4-3 and TRBJ2-6, with D uncertain. The CDR3 runs to 16 residues. Germline-derived CDR1 and CDR2 are LGHNA and YSLEER. Trimming removed 0 bases at V and 0 bases at J, with 6 bases between. Here the CDR3 reads CASSQDRNSGANVLTF. In nucleotides, the CDR3 is TGCGCCAGCAGCCAAGATCGAAACTCTGGGGCCAACGTCCTGACTTTC.

The sample holds many counts of this clonotype. The CDR3 DNA follows: TGTGCCAGCAGTGGAACAGGGGAAAACACTGAAGCTTTCTTT. Protein: CASSGTGENTEAFF. The J gene is TRBJ1-1, the V gene TRBV25-1; the match to TRBD1 covers 7 bases. The germline CDR1 and CDR2 sequences are MGHDK and SYGVNS. The CDR3 has 14 residues. J gave up 2 bases and V 4 bases, and 4 bases lay outside the gene matches.

This chain joins TRBV15 and TRBJ2-3; TRBD1 agrees at 8 bases. The CDR3 totals 16 residues. Germline loops: CDR1 LNHNV, CDR2 YYDKDF (reference sequence). V lost 4 bases to trimming and J lost 0 bases; unmatched junction nucleotides: 6. The CDR3 bases are TGTGCCACCAGCACGCCACAGGGGGTGAGCACAGATACGCAGTATTTT. This sequence encodes CATSTPQGVSTDTQYF.

This clonotype was recorded a few times. The gene calls are TRBV3-1 and TRBJ2-3; TRBD2 aligns across 12 bases. The germline V gene encodes CDR1 LGHDT and CDR2 YNNKEL (reference sequence). The CDR3 totals 17 residues. J was trimmed by 8 bases and V by 0 bases; bases with no gene match: 9. CDR3 region: CASSQDPTSGSSGTQYF. The CDR3 DNA is TGTGCCAGCAGCCAAGATCCGACTAGCGGGAGCTCCGGTACGCAGTATTTT.

V and J are TRBV11-3 and TRBJ2-2, with a weak D call TRBD2 (6 bases). The germline gives CDR1 SGHNT, CDR2 YENEEA. The V gene lost 4 bases and the J gene lost 6 bases, with 12 bases spanning the gap. The CDR3 runs to 14 residues. CDR3 sequence (DNA): TGTGCCAGCAGCTACAGCCTAGCGTCCGGGGAGCTGTTTTTT. This encodes CASSYSLASGELFF.

This clonotype was observed a handful of times. This rearrangement joins TRBV5-1 to TRBJ2-3; D perhaps matches TRBD2 (6 bases). The CDR3 is 17 amino acids. The ends were cut back, 2 bases at V and 7 bases at J, with 23 bases in the middle. Germline V gives CDR1 SGHRS, CDR2 YFSETQ. Here the CDR3 reads CASSFWGGRDLAYTQYF. CDR3 nucleotides: TGCGCCAGCAGCTTTTGGGGCGGCCGGGACTTAGCCTATACGCAGTATTTT.

This clonotype showed up many times. This rearrangement joins TRBV20-1 to TRBJ2-7; 12 bases are shared with TRBD2. The germline CDR1 and CDR2 sequences are DFQATT and SNEGSKA (reference sequence). The CDR3 spans 16 residues. Trimming at V came to 4 bases and at J to 2 bases, leaving 9 bases not matched to a gene. The CDR3 is CSATSRLAGATYEQYF. The CDR3 DNA sequence: TGCAGTGCTACTTCTCGACTAGCGGGAGCCACCTACGAGCAGTACTTC.

J is TRBJ2-7 and V is TRBV12-3 or TRBV12-4, with 10 bases matching TRBD2. The CDR3 extends over 15 amino acids. V shed 6 bases and J 4 bases; nucleotides not matched to a gene: 9. In DNA form, the CDR3 reads TGTGCCAGCAGCCCCCCGGGACTAGCGTTTTACGAGCAGTACTTC. Protein sequence: CASSPPGLAFYEQYF.

This clonotype came up a few times. This chain connects TRBV6-5 to TRBJ1-4, with TRBD1 as a possible D gene (6 bases). V gave up 6 bases and J gave up 0 bases, with 14 bases separating them. Germline CDR1 MNHEY, CDR2 SVGAGI. This CDR3 region has 16 residues. CDR3: CASSLGQITTNEKLFF. The CDR3 DNA is TGTGCCAGCAGCCTCGGACAGATTACAACTAATGAAAAACTGTTTTTT.